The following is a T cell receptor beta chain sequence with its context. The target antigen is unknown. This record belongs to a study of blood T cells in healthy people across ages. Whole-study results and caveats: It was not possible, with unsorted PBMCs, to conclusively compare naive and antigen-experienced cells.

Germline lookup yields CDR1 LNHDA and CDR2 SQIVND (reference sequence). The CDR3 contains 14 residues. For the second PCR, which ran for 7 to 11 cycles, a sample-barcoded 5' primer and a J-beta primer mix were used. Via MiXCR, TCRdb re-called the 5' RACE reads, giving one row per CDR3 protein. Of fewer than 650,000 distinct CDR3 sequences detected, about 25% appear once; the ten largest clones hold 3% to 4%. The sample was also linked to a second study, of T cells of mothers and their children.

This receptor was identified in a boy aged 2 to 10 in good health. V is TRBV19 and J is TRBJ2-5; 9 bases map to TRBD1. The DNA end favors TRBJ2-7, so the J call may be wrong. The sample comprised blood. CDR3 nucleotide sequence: TGTGCCAGTAGCCGGGACAGGGCCACGGACGAGCAGTACTTC. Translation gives CASSRDRATDEQYF.